The 14 T cell receptor beta chains reported below all come from one sample, sequenced in a study of lymphopenia after photon versus proton radiotherapy. The repertoire was sequenced with immunoSEQ multiplex PCR; TCRdb's copy has only in-frame clones and lacks some. The table lists 150,000 to 200,000 clones, 70% to 90% of them singletons. Sample: peripheral blood, taken from a patient treated with photon-based radiotherapy. These receptor sequences come from a man between 45 and 60 years old with gastric cancer.

This rearrangement joins TRBV7-2 to TRBJ2-1; TRBD2 matches 13 bases. This CDR3 contains 16 residues. The J segment lost 6 bases and the V segment lost 5 bases, leaving 7 bases of the junction unmatched. CDR1 is SGHTA and CDR2 is FQGNSA in the germline V gene. The CDR3 DNA reads TGTGCCAGCAGCGCAGTCGGGACTAGCGGGATCAATGAGCAGTTCTTC. Protein: CASSAVGTSGINEQFF.

The genes are TRBV5-1 and TRBJ2-2, with a weak D call TRBD2 (5 bases). From germline, CDR1 is SGHRS and CDR2 YFSETQ. The CDR3 runs to 12 residues. V gave up 5 bases and J gave up 3 bases, with 5 bases separating them. Here the CDR3 DNA reads TGCGCCAGCAGGAGGGACACCGGGGAGCTGTTTTTT. Amino acids: CASRRDTGELFF.

This chain joins TRBV28 and TRBJ1-5; maybe TRBD1 (6 bases). Trimming removed 5 bases at V and 1 base at J, with 9 bases between. Germline CDR1 reads MDHEN; CDR2 reads SYDVKM. This CDR3 has 14 residues. CDR3 sequence (DNA): TGTGCCAGCAGTACAGGGACAAGCAATCAGCCCCAGCATTTT. This sequence encodes CASSTGTSNQPQHF.

This chain connects TRBV7-9 to TRBJ1-1; D is possibly TRBD1 (5 bases). The CDR3 is 15 residues long. The germline CDR1 and CDR2 sequences are SEHNR and FQNEAQ (reference sequence). V was clipped by 7 bases and J by 6 bases, with 21 bases between them. DNA of the CDR3: TGTGCCAGCACCCCGCGGGGGACCCGAACGGCTGAAGCTTTCTTT. Residues: CASTPRGTRTAEAFF.

This chain connects TRBV6-5 to TRBJ1-2, with D maybe TRBD1 (5 bases). V was pared by 6 bases and J by 8 bases, with 13 bases between. The germline V gene encodes CDR1 MNHEY and CDR2 SVGAGI. CDR3 length equals 12 residues. DNA of the CDR3: TGTGCCAGCAGCACCCCTCGGGGGGGCTACACCTTC. Translation gives CASSTPRGGYTF.

This clone was seen more than once but under ten times. The rearrangement links TRBV9 to TRBJ2-3; tentative D call: TRBD2 (5 bases). V dropped 3 bases and J dropped 2 bases, with 10 bases sitting between them. The V gene's germline CDR1 is SGDLS and CDR2 YYNGEE. The CDR3 is 14 residues long. The CDR3 nucleotides are TGTGCCAGCAGCGAGAGGGATCTCACAGATACGCAGTATTTT. It yields the protein CASSERDLTDTQYF.

The chain combines TRBV6-1 with TRBJ2-1; TRBD2 matches 11 bases. With V trimmed by 3 bases and J by 4 bases, 5 bases remained unmatched. The CDR3 is 16 amino acids. Looked up from germline, CDR1 is MNHNS and CDR2 is SASEGT. The CDR3 bases are TGTGCCAGCAGTGATTCCACTAGCGGGAGTTACAATGAGCAGTTCTTC. Encoded protein: CASSDSTSGSYNEQFF.

This rearrangement joins TRBV11-2 to TRBJ2-7; D unresolved. Germline V gene data show CDR1 as SGHAT and CDR2 as FQNNGV. The CDR3 is 14 residues long. V was cut by 3 bases and J by 5 bases, with 14 bases left in between. CDR3 bases: TGTGCCAGCAGCTTCGTCTGGTCTCCTAACGAGCAGTACTTC. Translated, it gives CASSFVWSPNEQYF.

This clone appeared once. The rearrangement joins TRBV5-4 to TRBJ2-7; the D gene is possibly TRBD1 (5 bases). The CDR3 has 16 residues. The V end was cut by 4 bases, the J end by 0 bases, with 17 bases between. Germline CDR1 reads SGHNT; CDR2 reads YYREEE (reference sequence). The CDR3 is CASSDDFDSDSYEQYF. The DNA of the CDR3 is TGTGCCAGCAGCGACGACTTTGACAGCGACTCCTACGAGCAGTACTTC.

In nucleotides, the CDR3 is TGTGCCAGCAGCTTACGTGGGGGGTCTAACCCTGAAGCTTTCTTT. It yields the protein CASSLRGGSNPEAFF. V is TRBV7-2 and J is TRBJ1-1; D is perhaps TRBD1 (5 bases). Germline V gene data show CDR1 as SGHTA and CDR2 as FQGNSA. Trimming removed 2 bases at V and 6 bases at J, with 16 bases between. The length of the CDR3 is 15 residues. Together with reference TRBV7-2 and TRBJ1-1, the CDR3 gives the full variable domain: GAGVSQSPSNKVTEKGKDVELRCDPISGHTALYWYRQSLGQGLEFLIYFQGNSAPDKSGLPSDRFSAERTGGSVSTLTIQRTQQEDSAVYLCASSLRGGSNPEAFFGQGTRLTVV.

The chain combines TRBV18 with TRBJ1-2, with 11 bases matching TRBD1. The V gene end was trimmed by 6 bases and the J gene end by 4 bases; junction bases not matched to a gene: 4. This CDR3 has 14 residues. CDR1 is KGHSH, CDR2 LQKENI, per germline. The CDR3 DNA sequence: TGTGCCAGCTCTCCCGGACAGGGGGCCTATGGCTACACCTTC. It yields the protein CASSPGQGAYGYTF.

The chain has TRBV29-1 and TRBJ2-7; D assignment may be TRBD1 or TRBD2 (5 bases each). Germline CDR1 SQVTM, CDR2 ANQGSEA. V was trimmed by 3 bases and J by 2 bases, leaving 20 bases between them. This CDR3 region has 16 residues. The CDR3 DNA is TGCAGCGTTGATGGGAGTTGGGACGGTGACACCTACGAGCAGTACTTC. Protein product: CSVDGSWDGDTYEQYF.

The genes are TRBV27 and TRBJ1-4; D unclear. The CDR3 contains 14 residues. V shed 6 bases and J shed 5 bases, with 13 bases lying between them. CDR1 is MNHEY and CDR2 is SMNVEV in the germline V gene (reference sequence). The CDR3 loop reads CASRRSGPNEKLFF. DNA for the CDR3: TGTGCCAGCAGACGTTCCGGGCCAAATGAAAAACTGTTTTTT.

In this sample, this clone turned up once. The chain is built from TRBV14 and TRBJ1-5; no definite D call. CDR3 length equals 13 residues. CDR1 is SGHDN and CDR2 is FVKESK in the germline V gene. Trimming took off 1 base at V and 5 bases at J, with 6 bases between the two ends. CDR3 sequence (DNA): TGTGCCAGCAGCCAAGGGACCTATCAGCCCCAGCATTTT. Its translation: CASSQGTYQPQHF.